These 25 T cell receptor beta chains originate from one sample sequenced in a study of T cell responses to AZD1222 COVID-19 vaccine. Sequencing used immunoSEQ multiplex PCR; TCRdb keeps in-frame clones, though not all of them. Among roughly 150,000 clones listed, around 88% were seen once. This specimen was peripheral blood, taken on day 0 of AZD1222 vaccination. These receptor sequences come from an adult in good health.

This clone was seen just once. The chain carries TRBV7-8 and TRBJ2-7; no clear D. Germline V gene sequence: CDR1 SGHVS, CDR2 FQNEAQ. Trimming removed 3 bases from V and 4 bases from J, with 7 bases in between. CDR3 length: 12 amino acids. CDR3: CASSFYGYEQYF. Here the CDR3 DNA reads TGTGCCAGCAGCTTTTACGGTTACGAGCAGTACTTC.

The sample holds one count of this clone. The V gene is TRBV18, the J gene TRBJ2-7, with D uncertain. CDR3 length: 16 residues. The germline V gene encodes CDR1 KGHSH and CDR2 LQKENI. Trimming left V 3 bases short and J 6 bases short, with 21 bases between. CDR3 DNA: TGTGCCAGCTCACCCCGAATTTCCGGGCCCTCGGCCGAGCAGTACTTC. Its protein product is CASSPRISGPSAEQYF.

The chain employs TRBV19 and TRBJ2-5, with 7 nucleotides matching TRBD2. The germline V gene encodes CDR1 LNHDA and CDR2 SQIVND (reference sequence). J was trimmed by 2 bases and V by 5 bases; bases with no gene match: 11. The CDR3 is made up of 16 amino acids. DNA for the CDR3: TGTGCCAGTAGTTCTTCTAGCGGTGGGTTTCAAGAGACCCAGTACTTC. It specifies CASSSSSGGFQETQYF.

The genes are TRBV6-1 and TRBJ2-1; 10 bases agree with TRBD2. Trimming took 0 bases from V and 4 from J; bases not matched to a gene: 3. This CDR3 has 16 amino acids. Germline V gene lookup returns CDR1 MNHNS and CDR2 SASEGT. The DNA of the CDR3 is TGTGCCAGCAGTGAAGCAGGACTAGCGGCTTACAATGAGCAGTTCTTC. Its translation: CASSEAGLAAYNEQFF.

The chain recombines TRBV6-5 with TRBJ1-3; TRBD1 aligns across 7 bases. CDR3 size: 15 residues. Per the germline V gene, CDR1 is MNHEY and CDR2 is SVGAGI. V trimming: 5 bases; J trimming: 0 bases; junction bases outside the gene matches: 4. CDR3 coding DNA: TGTGCCAGCAGTCCGGGACAGCTCTCTGGAAACACCATATATTTT. It codes for CASSPGQLSGNTIYF.

V usage is TRBV10-3 and J usage is TRBJ2-1, with D possibly TRBD2 on 5 matching bases. Per the germline V gene, CDR1 is ENHRY and CDR2 is SYGVKD. This CDR3 has 18 amino acids. Deletions cut 2 bases from V and 0 bases from J, with 17 bases between. The CDR3 region is CAISEHRAGRSSYNEQFF. The CDR3, as DNA: TGTGCCATCAGTGAGCATAGGGCGGGCCGAAGCTCCTACAATGAGCAGTTCTTC.

The rearrangement uses TRBV7-3 and TRBJ2-3; D is ambiguous. Germline values: CDR1 SGHTA, CDR2 FQGTGA. The CDR3 length is 15 residues. Trimming took 5 bases from V and 4 from J, leaving 16 bases between them. The CDR3 DNA is TGTGCCAGCAGCCCTACTACCTACCCAGCAGATACGCAGTATTTT. It encodes CASSPTTYPADTQYF.

The chain is built from TRBV7-8 and TRBJ2-7, with D perhaps TRBD1 (6 bases). The ends were cut back, 6 bases at V and 4 bases at J, with 13 bases in the middle. Germline values: CDR1 SGHVS, CDR2 FQNEAQ. The CDR3 totals 13 residues. The DNA of the CDR3 is TGTGCCAGCAGACCCACAGGGATTTACGAGCAGTACTTC. Amino acids: CASRPTGIYEQYF.

The chain uses TRBV4-1 and TRBJ2-1; TRBD2 agrees at 14 bases. The CDR3 length is 16 residues. V was clipped by 2 bases and J by 5 bases; unmatched bases: 2. Germline values: CDR1 MGHRA, CDR2 YSYEKL. CDR3 DNA: TGCGCCAGCAGCCAACCGACTAGCGGGAGGGACAATGAGCAGTTCTTC. Its protein product is CASSQPTSGRDNEQFF.

The sample holds a few counts of this clone. The chain links TRBV19 to TRBJ2-1; either TRBD1 or TRBD2 may supply D (6 bases each). The length of the CDR3 is 19 residues. V was pared by 3 bases and J by 0 bases, with 21 bases between. Germline V gene lookup returns CDR1 LNHDA and CDR2 SQIVND (reference sequence). For the CDR3, the DNA is TGTGCCAGTAGTATTGGGGGCTTCGGGGGACGAGGCTCCTACAATGAGCAGTTCTTC. Translated: CASSIGGFGGRGSYNEQFF.

The chain links TRBV19 to TRBJ2-3; maybe TRBD2 (5 bases). CDR1 and CDR2 from the germline V gene are LNHDA and SQIVND (reference sequence). Trimming left V 5 bases short and J 0 bases short, with 21 bases between. The CDR3 consists of 18 residues. CDR3 sequence: CASSSQIGAATSTDTQYF. The CDR3 DNA is TGTGCCAGTAGTTCCCAGATCGGAGCGGCAACTAGCACAGATACGCAGTATTTT. The whole variable domain, remainder taken from reference TRBV19 and TRBJ2-3, is DGGITQSPKYLFRKEGQNVTLSCEQNLNHDAMYWYRQDPGQGLRLIYYSQIVNDFQKGDIAEGYSVSREKKESFPLTVTSAQKNPTAFYLCASSSQIGAATSTDTQYFGPGTRLTVL.

This clone was seen a single time. This sequence joins TRBV20-1 and TRBJ2-7, with a tentative D call TRBD1 (6 bases). This CDR3 is built from 15 residues. The V end lost 3 bases, the J end lost 2 bases, and 17 bases lay between the germline ends. The germline V gene encodes CDR1 DFQATT and CDR2 SNEGSKA (reference sequence). The CDR3 loop is CSASLFAGVPYEQYF. For the CDR3, the DNA is TGCAGTGCTAGTCTCTTCGCAGGGGTCCCCTACGAGCAGTACTTC.

The chain employs TRBV6-5 and TRBJ2-1; D might be TRBD1 (6 bases). The germline CDR1 and CDR2 sequences are MNHEY and SVGAGI. CDR3 size: 13 residues. Trimming took 6 bases from V and 8 from J, leaving 14 bases between them. The CDR3 DNA sequence: TGTGCCAGCAGCTTCTCTAGGGGGTATGAGCAGTTCTTC. Translating it yields CASSFSRGYEQFF.

V is TRBV7-9 and J is TRBJ1-6; no clear D. The CDR3 loop spans 17 amino acids. V dropped 6 bases and J dropped 0 bases, with 15 bases sitting between them. Per germline, CDR1 SEHNR and CDR2 FQNEAQ (reference sequence). CDR3 region: CASRSEELSSYNSPLHF. CDR3 DNA sequence: TGTGCCAGCAGGTCAGAAGAGCTTAGCTCCTATAATTCACCCCTCCACTTT.

This rearrangement joins TRBV5-1 to TRBJ2-4; tentatively, D is TRBD1 or TRBD2 (5 bases each). Deletions cut 0 bases from V and 1 base from J, with 11 bases between. The germline V gene encodes CDR1 SGHRS and CDR2 YFSETQ. The CDR3 extends over 16 amino acids. The CDR3 sequence is CASSLAIGTAKNIQYF. The CDR3 coding sequence is TGCGCCAGCAGCTTGGCAATAGGGACGGCCAAAAACATTCAGTACTTC.

This clone was recorded once. The chain recombines TRBV11-2 with TRBJ1-6; D is ambiguous. The CDR3 totals 14 residues. V shed 6 bases and J shed 8 bases, with 14 bases lying between them. Germline V gene lookup returns CDR1 SGHAT and CDR2 FQNNGV. CDR3 bases: TGTGCCAGCAGTCACAACCCGTTGGATTCACCCCTCCACTTT. Its translation is CASSHNPLDSPLHF.

The chain has TRBV30 and TRBJ1-1; the D gene is possibly TRBD1 (5 bases). V was trimmed by 5 bases and J by 0 bases, leaving 13 bases between them. The CDR3 has 14 residues. Germline CDR1 reads GTSNPN; CDR2 reads SVGIG (reference sequence). The CDR3: CAWRPGTVNTEAFF. CDR3 bases: TGTGCCTGGCGTCCCGGGACGGTGAACACTGAAGCTTTCTTT.

The gene calls are TRBV12-5 and TRBJ1-2; TRBD1 agrees at 11 bases. The CDR3 loop spans 13 amino acids. Germline lookup yields CDR1 LGHNT and CDR2 FRNRAP. V lost 5 bases and J lost 7; bases outside the gene matches: 3. DNA for the CDR3: TGTGCTAGTGGTCCGGGGACAGGGGGTGGCTACACCTTC. Encoded protein: CASGPGTGGGYTF.

The chain is built from TRBV12-5 and TRBJ2-3; tentative D call: TRBD1 (6 bases). The CDR3 loop spans 15 amino acids. V was clipped by 5 bases and J by 0 bases, with 12 bases between them. Germline V gene lookup returns CDR1 LGHNT and CDR2 FRNRAP. The CDR3 spells CASGTGTLSTDTQYF. The CDR3, as DNA: TGTGCTAGTGGTACCGGGACACTAAGCACAGATACGCAGTATTTT. The variable domain in full, with the rest retrieved from reference TRBV12-5 and TRBJ2-3, is DARVTQTPRHKVTEMGQEVTMRCQPILGHNTVFWYRQTMMQGLELLAYFRNRAPLDDSGMPKDRFSAEMPDATLATLKIQPSEPRDSAVYFCASGTGTLSTDTQYFGPGTRLTVL.

The chain carries TRBV6-2 or TRBV6-3 and TRBJ2-2, with TRBD1 as a possible D gene (6 bases). The CDR3 is 15 amino acids. Germline CDR1 MNHEY, CDR2 SVGEGT. Trimming pared 4 bases from V and 5 bases from J, leaving 14 bases between. CDR3: CASSSRGVGTGELFF. In DNA form, the CDR3 reads TGTGCCAGCAGTTCCAGGGGCGTAGGGACCGGGGAGCTGTTTTTT.

This rearrangement joins TRBV28 to TRBJ1-2; possibly TRBD1 for D (6 bases). This CDR3 contains 14 residues. Trimming took 2 bases from V and 5 from J, leaving 12 bases between them. CDR1 and CDR2 from the germline V gene are MDHEN and SYDVKM. The CDR3: CASSLRQAFYGYTF. The CDR3 bases are TGTGCCAGCAGTTTAAGACAGGCCTTTTATGGCTACACCTTC.

V and J are TRBV10-2 and TRBJ1-1; 7 bases line up with TRBD1. CDR1 WSHSY and CDR2 SAAADI come from the germline V gene. This CDR3 spans 12 amino acids. The V segment lost 6 bases and the J segment 3 bases; nucleotides outside the gene matches: 1. The CDR3 DNA is TGCGCCAGCAGCAGGGGGGACACTGAAGCTTTCTTT. Translating gives CASSRGDTEAFF.

This clone was seen a single time. This chain joins TRBV2 and TRBJ1-2; D is unclear. The CDR3 length is 9 residues. Germline lookup yields CDR1 SNHLY and CDR2 FYNNEI. V was shortened by 7 bases and J by 6 bases, with 3 bases between the two germline ends. Here the CDR3 reads CASKNGYTF. The CDR3 DNA sequence: TGTGCCAGCAAGAATGGCTACACCTTC. Full variable domain (missing parts from reference TRBV2 and TRBJ1-2): EPEVTQTPSHQVTQMGQEVILRCVPISNHLYFYWYRQILGQKVEFLVSFYNNEISEKSEIFDDQFSVERPDGSNFTLKIRSTKLEDSAMYFCASKNGYTFGSGTRLTVV.

The rearrangement links TRBV10-1 to TRBJ2-5, with D possibly TRBD1 on 6 matching bases. The CDR3 sequence is 16 residues long. Trimming cost V 0 bases and J 5 bases, with 16 bases left between them. The V gene's germline CDR1 is WNHNN and CDR2 SYGVQD (reference sequence). CDR3 sequence: CASSESAGTGSETQYF. The DNA of the CDR3 is TGCGCCAGCAGTGAGTCCGCCGGCACAGGGAGCGAGACCCAGTACTTC.

The genes are TRBV3-1 (or the pseudogene TRBV3-2) and TRBJ1-5; weak D call: TRBD1 (5 bases). Trimming pared 0 bases from V and 2 bases from J, leaving 8 bases between. Germline V CDR1 and CDR2: LGHDT, YNNKEL (reference sequence). There are 15 residues in the CDR3. Here the CDR3 reads CASSQDSGGNQPQHF. The CDR3 nucleotides read TGTGCCAGCAGCCAAGATTCGGGGGGCAATCAGCCCCAGCATTTT.